The entry below gives a single TCR beta chain sequence along with its context. Its target is unknown. The CDR3 consists of 16 residues. CDR1 SGHRS and CDR2 YFSETQ come from the germline V gene. The data are from a study of T cells expressing NK-cell markers. Study in general: The TCR beta repertoires were obtained from sorted CD3+CD56+NKG2C+, CD3+CD56+NKG2C- and CD3+CD56-NKG2C+ T cells.

TCR beta libraries carry UMIs added by 5'RACE template switching. TCRdb reprocessed the 5' RACE reads, with one entry per CDR3 protein and no DNA. The specimen's table records roughly 450,000 distinct CDR3 sequences. Findings of the study overall: CD8+ T cells in over 5 donors included dominant NKG2C+ clonotypes at roughly 1.0-8%.

The gene calls are TRBV5-1 and TRBJ2-1; TCRdb designates TRBD1, a call that cannot be tested without DNA. Sequencing was carried out using blood T cells: a sorted CD56 or NKG2C T cell subset, CD4+ or CD8+ T cells, or bulk PBMC T cells (not recorded which). This sequence originates from a woman aged 50 to 60 in good health. The CDR3 sequence is CASSPNWGTINNEQFF.